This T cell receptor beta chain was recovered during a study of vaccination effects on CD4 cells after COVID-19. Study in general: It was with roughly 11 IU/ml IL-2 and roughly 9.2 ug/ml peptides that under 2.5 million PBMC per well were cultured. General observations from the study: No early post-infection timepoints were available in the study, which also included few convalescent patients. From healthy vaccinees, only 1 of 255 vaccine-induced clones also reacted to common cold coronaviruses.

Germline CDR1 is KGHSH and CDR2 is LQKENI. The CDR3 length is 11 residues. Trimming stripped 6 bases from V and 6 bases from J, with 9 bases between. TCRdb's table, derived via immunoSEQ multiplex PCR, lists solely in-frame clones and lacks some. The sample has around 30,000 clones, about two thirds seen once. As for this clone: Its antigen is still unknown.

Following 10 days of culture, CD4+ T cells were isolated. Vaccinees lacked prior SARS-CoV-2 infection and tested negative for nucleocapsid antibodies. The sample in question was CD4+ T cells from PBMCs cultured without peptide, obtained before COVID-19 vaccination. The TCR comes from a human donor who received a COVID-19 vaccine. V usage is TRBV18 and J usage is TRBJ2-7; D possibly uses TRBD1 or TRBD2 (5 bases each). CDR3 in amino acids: CASSVGGEQYF. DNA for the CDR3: TGTGCCAGCTCCGTTGGGGGCGAGCAGTACTTC. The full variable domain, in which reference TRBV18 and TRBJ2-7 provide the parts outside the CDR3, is NAGVMQNPRHLVRRRGQEARLRCSPMKGHSHVYWYRQLPEEGLKFMVYLQKENIIDESGMPKERFSAEFPKEGPSILRIQQVVRGDSAAYFCASSVGGEQYFGPGTRLTVT.